This T cell receptor (beta chain) emerged from a study of blood T cell repertoires in COVID-19. Study-wide context: COVID-19 samples from acute and convalescent phases originated in the United States, Italy and Spain. T cells, B-cell-depleted T cells, or PBMCs provided the cDNA or gDNA that served as material.

In the original processing: Estimates of nucleated cell counts were drawn from the amplification of reference gene primers. Assay used: immunoSEQ multiplex PCR; TCRdb lists only in-frame clones, some missing. V and J calls and clone size are given by that table; D and trimming were obtained from the DNA. The profile shows about 230,000 clones, about 83% of them singletons. The sample was peripheral blood. This receptor was obtained from a woman in her fifties or sixties with acute or convalescent COVID-19.

In nucleotides, the CDR3 is TGCGCCAGCAGCCAAGAACAGGGACCTAGCACAGATACGCAGTATTTT. It is translated as CASSQEQGPSTDTQYF. This rearrangement joins TRBV4-1 to TRBJ2-3; D may be TRBD1 (6 bases). From germline, CDR1 is MGHRA and CDR2 YSYEKL. CDR3 length: 16 residues. The V and J ends lost 0 bases and 0 bases respectively, with 10 bases between them.